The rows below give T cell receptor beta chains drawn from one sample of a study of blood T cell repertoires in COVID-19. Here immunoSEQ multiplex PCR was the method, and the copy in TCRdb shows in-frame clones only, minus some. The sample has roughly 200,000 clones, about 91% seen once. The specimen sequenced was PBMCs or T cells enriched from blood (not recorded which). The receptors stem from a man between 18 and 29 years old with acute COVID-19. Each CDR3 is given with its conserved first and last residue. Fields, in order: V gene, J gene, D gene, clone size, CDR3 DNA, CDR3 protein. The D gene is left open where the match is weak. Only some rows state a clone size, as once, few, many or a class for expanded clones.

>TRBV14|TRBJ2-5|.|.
TGTGCCAGCAGCCACAGGGGTGTGGAGACCCAGTACTTC
CASSHRGVETQYF
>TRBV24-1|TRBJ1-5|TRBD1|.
TGTGCCACCAGCCCACAGGGGTTGGTTCAGCCCCAGCATTTT
CATSPQGLVQPQHF
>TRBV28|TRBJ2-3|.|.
TGTGCCAGCAGGGACAGTTGGTTGGATACGCAGTATTTT
CASRDSWLDTQYF
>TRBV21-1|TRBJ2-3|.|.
TGTGCCACCAGGACAGGGGCGCCCACAGATACGCAGTATTTT
CATRTGAPTDTQYF
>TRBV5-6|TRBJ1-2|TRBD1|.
TGTGCCAGCAGCTTGGGGGGACAGGGAGGTGGCTACACCTTC
CASSLGGQGGGYTF
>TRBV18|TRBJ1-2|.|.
TGTGCCAGCTCACCGGGTACAGGGCCTTATGGCTACACCTTC
CASSPGTGPYGYTF
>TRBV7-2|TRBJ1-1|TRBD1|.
TGTGCCAGCAGCCGGGACAGGAACACTGAAGCTTTCTTT
CASSRDRNTEAFF
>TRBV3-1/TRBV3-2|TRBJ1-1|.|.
TGTGCCACCCAATCAGTGAACACTGAAGCTTTCTTT
CATQSVNTEAFF
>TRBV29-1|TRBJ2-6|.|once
TGTGGGGCAGGTGGGGCCAACGTCCTGACTTTC
CGAGGANVLTF
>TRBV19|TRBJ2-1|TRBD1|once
TGTGCCAGTAGCCCCGGACAGGGTGGCAATGAGCAGTTCTTC
CASSPGQGGNEQFF
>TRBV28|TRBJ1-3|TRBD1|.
TGTGCCAGCTGGGGACAGGCCTCTGGAAACACCATATATTTT
CASWGQASGNTIYF
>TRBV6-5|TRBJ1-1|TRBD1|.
TGTGCCAGCAGTTTGACCAGGGGGTGGACTGAAGCTTTCTTT
CASSLTRGWTEAFF
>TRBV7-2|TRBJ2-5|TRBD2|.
TGTGCCAGCAGCTTAGTTAGCGGGGTCGTTTCAGAGACCCAGTACTTC
CASSLVSGVVSETQYF
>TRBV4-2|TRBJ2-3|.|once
TGTGCCAGCAGCCAAGATATTTTCCGGAGCACCACAGATACGCAGTATTTT
CASSQDIFRSTTDTQYF
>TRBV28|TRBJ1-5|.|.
TGTGCCAGCAGCCAGGAGGGACGCCTATGGCAGCCCCAGCATTTT
CASSQEGRLWQPQHF
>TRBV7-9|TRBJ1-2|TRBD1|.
TGTGCCAGCAGCCGATTCGGGACAGGGGATTCTAACTATGGCTACACCTTC
CASSRFGTGDSNYGYTF
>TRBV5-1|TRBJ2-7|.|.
TGCGCCAGCAGCTTGGAGGGGAACTCCTACGAGCAGTACTTC
CASSLEGNSYEQYF
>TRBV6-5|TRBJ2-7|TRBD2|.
TGTGCCAGCAGTTACTCCGAGACTAGCGGGTGGGAGCAGTACTTC
CASSYSETSGWEQYF
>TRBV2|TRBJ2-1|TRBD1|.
TGTGCCAGCAGTCGTCTCCGGGACAGGGGTGGTGGGGAGCAGTTCTTC
CASSRLRDRGGGEQFF
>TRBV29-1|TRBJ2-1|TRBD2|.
TGCAGCGTTGAAGGGACTAGCGGGGGGAACAATGAGCAGTTCTTC
CSVEGTSGGNNEQFF
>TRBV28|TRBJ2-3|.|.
TGTGCCAGCAGTTCGTTAGCAGGGGGCACAGATACGCAGTATTTT
CASSSLAGGTDTQYF
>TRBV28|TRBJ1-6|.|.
TGTGCCAGCAGTTTTTGGGCGACTAATTCACCCCTCCACTTT
CASSFWATNSPLHF
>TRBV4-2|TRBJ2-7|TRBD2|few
TGTGCCAGCAGCCAAGATGATGCGGGAGGGGGATACGAGCAGTACTTC
CASSQDDAGGGYEQYF
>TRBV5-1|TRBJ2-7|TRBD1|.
TGCGCCAGCAGCTTGGGGGACAGCCCCTACGAGCAGTACTTC
CASSLGDSPYEQYF
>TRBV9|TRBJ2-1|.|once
TGTGCCAGCAGCGTAGGCGGAGCCTACAATGAGCAGTTCTTC
CASSVGGAYNEQFF
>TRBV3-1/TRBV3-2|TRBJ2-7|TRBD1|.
TGTGCCAGCAGCCCGTTGAAGGGACAGGGCTACGAGCAGTACTTC
CASSPLKGQGYEQYF
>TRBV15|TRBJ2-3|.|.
TGTGCCACCAGCAGAGATCGGCCGGGACTCCTCACAGATACGCAGTATTTT
CATSRDRPGLLTDTQYF
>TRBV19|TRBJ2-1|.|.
TGTGCCAGCCTTCGGGGGAATGAGCAGTTCTTC
CASLRGNEQFF
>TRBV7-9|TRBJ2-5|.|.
TGTGCCAGCAGCTGGAGTAACGTTAAGGTGGAGACCCAGTACTTC
CASSWSNVKVETQYF